Shown below are 6 T cell receptor beta chains from a single sample sequenced in a study of identical twins. TCRdb recomputed calls from the 5' RACE reads with MiXCR, one row per CDR3 protein. The sample has a few hundred thousand distinct CDR3 sequences; just under 10% are singletons. The sample also formed part of further work on yellow fever vaccine responses in identical twins.

The sequenced material came from PBMCs. The origin of the receptors is a woman aged 18-29 years in good health.

The V and J genes are TRBV7-9 and TRBJ2-4, with D perhaps TRBD1 (5 bases). Germline CDR1 SEHNR, CDR2 FQNEAQ (reference sequence). Trimming took off 2 bases at V and 0 bases at J, with 11 bases between the two ends. The CDR3 extends over 16 amino acids. CDR3 sequence reads: CASSLKIGVAKNIQYF. CDR3 coding DNA: TGTGCCAGCAGCTTAAAGATAGGGGTAGCCAAAAACATTCAGTACTTC.

There are many counts of this clonotype. V is TRBV6-4 and J is TRBJ2-1; 7 bases are a match to TRBD2. CDR3 length: 15 amino acids. From germline, CDR1 is MRHNA and CDR2 SNTAGT. V lost 4 bases and J lost 1; bases outside the gene matches: 4. The CDR3 protein is CASSVIAGSYNEQFF. The CDR3 DNA reads as TGTGCCAGCAGTGTGATAGCGGGTTCCTACAATGAGCAGTTCTTC.

The chain uses TRBV12-3 or TRBV12-4 and TRBJ2-1; 9 nucleotides line up with TRBD2. Germline trimming cut 3 bases from V and 1 base from J; bases unmatched to any gene: 4. The CDR3 loop spans 16 amino acids. Here the CDR3 reads CASSFMLAGSYNEQFF. The CDR3 DNA reads TGTGCCAGCAGTTTCATGCTAGCGGGGTCCTACAATGAGCAGTTCTTC.

The table lists this clonotype with a few counts. The genes are TRBV6-5 and TRBJ1-2, with D unclear. The CDR3 contains 12 residues. Germline CDR1 reads MNHEY; CDR2 reads SVGAGI. Trimming took off 6 bases at V and 8 bases at J, with 13 bases between the two ends. DNA of the CDR3: TGTGCCAGCAGCAACGGTGGAAACGGCTACACCTTC. Residues: CASSNGGNGYTF.

The CDR3 nucleotides are TGTGCCTGGAGTCCCACAGATACGCAGTATTTT. Its protein is CAWSPTDTQYF. The chain combines TRBV30 with TRBJ2-3; D is uncertain. The CDR3 consists of 11 residues. Germline V gene sequence: CDR1 GTSNPN, CDR2 SVGIG (reference sequence). The V gene lost 2 bases and the J gene lost 2 bases, with 2 bases spanning the gap. Full variable domain (rest looked up from reference TRBV30 and TRBJ2-3): SQTIHQWPATLVQPVGSPLSLECTVEGTSNPNLYWYRQAAGRGLQLLFYSVGIGQISSEVPQNLSASRPQDRQFILSSKKLLLSDSGFYLCAWSPTDTQYFGPGTRLTVL.

This clonotype was counted between two and nine times. The chain links TRBV18 to TRBJ2-3, with a weak D call TRBD1 (6 bases). Germline V lookup: CDR1 KGHSH, CDR2 LQKENI. V was cut by 6 bases and J by 3 bases, with 10 bases left in between. There are 13 residues in the CDR3. The CDR3 region has the DNA TGTGCCAGCTCCACCAGGGGAACAGATACGCAGTATTTT. Residues: CASSTRGTDTQYF.